The next 30 T cell receptor beta chains were all read from a single sample in a study of CD8 T cells in Susac syndrome. Roughly 0.45 to 1 ug RNA was reverse transcribed with random hexamers. TCRdb analysed the immunoSEQ multiplex PCR reads with MiXCR anew, one entry per CDR3 protein. The sample lists more than 130,000 distinct CDR3 sequences; 85% to 95% were seen once. Material for sequencing was CD8+ T cells from PBMCs. All receptors derive from a human donor in good health.

The rearrangement uses TRBV28 and TRBJ1-1, with D hard to call. The germline V gene has CDR1 MDHEN and CDR2 SYDVKM. V was shortened by 3 bases and J by 1 base, with 9 bases between the two germline ends. The CDR3 extends over 14 amino acids. The CDR3 DNA reads TGTGCCAGCAGTTTTTTTGTCGGGAACACTGAAGCTTTCTTT. Amino acids: CASSFFVGNTEAFF.

This CDR3 is CASSSRDFYEQYF. The CDR3 bases are TGTGCCAGTAGTTCTCGGGATTTCTACGAGCAGTACTTC. The chain has TRBV19 and TRBJ2-7; a possible D gene is TRBD2 (5 bases). This CDR3 has 13 residues. Trimming took off 5 bases at V and 3 bases at J, with 11 bases between the two ends. CDR1 is LNHDA and CDR2 is SQIVND in the germline V gene (reference sequence).

The chain couples TRBV2 to TRBJ2-7; 13 bases are shared with TRBD2. V was clipped by 6 bases and J by 6 bases; unmatched bases: 2. Germline loops: CDR1 SNHLY, CDR2 FYNNEI. CDR3 length equals 13 residues. The CDR3: CASRGTSGVEQYF. The CDR3 DNA follows: TGTGCCAGCAGGGGGACTAGCGGGGTCGAGCAGTACTTC.

The chain joins TRBV29-1 to TRBJ2-7, with a weak D call TRBD2 (5 bases). Trimming took 0 bases from V and 6 from J, leaving 9 bases between them. Germline values: CDR1 SQVTM, CDR2 ANQGSEA. This CDR3 contains 12 residues. The CDR3 DNA is TGCAGCGTTGAAGACATGGGAGCCGAGCAGTACTTC. This codes for CSVEDMGAEQYF.

The chain links TRBV28 to TRBJ1-1; a weak D match, TRBD1 (6 bases). Trimming removed 5 bases at V and 4 bases at J, with 20 bases between. The V gene's germline CDR1 is MDHEN and CDR2 SYDVKM. This CDR3 is built from 16 residues. The CDR3 bases are TGTGCCAGCAGTACGAGACAGGTAGTTAGGGGCACTGAAGCTTTCTTT. Translated, it gives CASSTRQVVRGTEAFF.

V and J are TRBV5-1 and TRBJ2-7, with 13 bases lining up with TRBD2. V lost 2 bases to trimming and J lost 2 bases; unmatched junction nucleotides: 1. Per germline, CDR1 SGHRS and CDR2 YFSETQ. The CDR3 is 15 residues long. Here the CDR3 DNA reads TGCGCCAGCAGCTTCGGACTAGCGGGAGCCTACGAGCAGTACTTC. Its translation is CASSFGLAGAYEQYF.

This chain joins TRBV7-9 and TRBJ2-7; D might be TRBD1 or TRBD2, each matching 5 bases. Germline V gene data show CDR1 as SEHNR and CDR2 as FQNEAQ (reference sequence). This CDR3 contains 13 residues. Trimming took 7 bases from V and 2 from J, leaving 12 bases between them. For the CDR3, the DNA is TGTGCCAGCATGAGAGGGGAACCCTACGAGCAGTACTTC. Amino acid sequence: CASMRGEPYEQYF.

The genes are TRBV6-2 or TRBV6-3 and TRBJ2-1; D gene uncertain. V lost 5 bases to trimming and J lost 8 bases, with 16 bases between them. This CDR3 has 14 residues. Germline V lookup: CDR1 MNHEY, CDR2 SVGEGT. CDR3 sequence: CASSVPGFGDEQFF. The CDR3 bases are TGTGCCAGCAGTGTCCCCGGCTTTGGCGATGAGCAGTTCTTC.

This sequence joins TRBV13 and TRBJ2-3; D is perhaps TRBD1 (5 bases). The CDR3 spans 17 residues. The V end lost 1 base, the J end lost 4 bases, and 18 bases lay between the germline ends. From germline, CDR1 is PRHDT and CDR2 FYEKMQ (reference sequence). The CDR3 reads CASSLDRSGLRSDTQYF. CDR3 nucleotide sequence: TGTGCCAGCAGCTTAGACCGGTCAGGGTTGAGATCAGATACGCAGTATTTT.

V is TRBV15 and J is TRBJ1-1; TRBD1 aligns across 7 bases. This CDR3 has 14 residues. CDR1 and CDR2 (germline): LNHNV, YYDKDF (reference sequence). V lost 5 bases, J lost 4 bases, and 7 bases stayed unmatched. CDR3 protein: CATSEGALGTEAFF. The CDR3 DNA follows: TGTGCCACCAGCGAGGGGGCCCTGGGCACTGAAGCTTTCTTT. Together with reference TRBV15 and TRBJ1-1, the CDR3 gives the full variable domain: DAMVIQNPRYQVTQFGKPVTLSCSQTLNHNVMYWYQQKSSQAPKLLFHYYDKDFNNEADTPDNFQSRRPNTSFCFLDIRSPGLGDTAMYLCATSEGALGTEAFFGQGTRLTVV.

The chain couples TRBV15 to TRBJ2-1; D not resolved. Deletions cut 0 bases from V and 9 bases from J, with 15 bases between. The length of the CDR3 is 15 residues. Germline V gives CDR1 LNHNV, CDR2 YYDKDF (reference sequence). The CDR3: CATSRDLDGWVEQFF. CDR3 coding DNA: TGTGCCACCAGCAGAGATCTTGACGGCTGGGTTGAGCAGTTCTTC.

This chain links TRBV24-1 with TRBJ2-2; D remains ambiguous. V lost 4 bases and J 4 bases, leaving 9 bases between the germline ends. The CDR3 sequence is 14 residues long. Germline V lookup: CDR1 KGHDR, CDR2 SFDVKD. CDR3 amino acids: CATSDPASTGELFF. The DNA for the CDR3 is TGTGCCACCAGTGACCCTGCTTCCACCGGGGAGCTGTTTTTT.

This chain connects TRBV6-5 to TRBJ2-5; tentatively, D is TRBD1 (6 bases). This CDR3 is built from 13 residues. Germline CDR1 and CDR2: MNHEY and SVGAGI. With 6 bases removed from V and 4 bases from J, the gap between germline ends came to 12 bases. CDR3 DNA sequence: TGTGCCAGCAGCGACCAGGGGATAGAGACCCAGTACTTC. Its protein product is CASSDQGIETQYF.

The chain is built from TRBV15 and TRBJ2-5; D gene unclear. Germline V lookup: CDR1 LNHNV, CDR2 YYDKDF (reference sequence). V shed 1 base and J shed 3 bases, with 6 bases lying between them. CDR3 length: 13 amino acids. The CDR3 DNA sequence: TGTGCCACCAGCAGAGCCATTAAAGAGACCCAGTACTTC. Amino acid sequence: CATSRAIKETQYF.

The V call is TRBV7-2, the J call TRBJ2-5; D gene unclear. V was trimmed by 1 base and J by 1 base, leaving 19 bases between them. Germline CDR1 and CDR2: SGHTA and FQGNSA. The CDR3 has 18 amino acids. DNA for the CDR3: TGTGCCAGCAGCTTAGTAGTCGGTAGCAGGTTCATCCAAGAGACCCAGTACTTC. It yields the protein CASSLVVGSRFIQETQYF.

The chain employs TRBV15 and TRBJ2-1; TRBD1 might be the D (5 bases). The CDR3 spans 12 residues. Germline V gene data show CDR1 as LNHNV and CDR2 as YYDKDF (reference sequence). Trimming took 5 bases from V and 7 from J, leaving 9 bases between them. This CDR3 reads CATSERQNEQFF. CDR3 bases: TGTGCCACCAGCGAACGACAGAATGAGCAGTTCTTC.

The chain is built from TRBV2 and TRBJ2-2, with TRBD2 matching over 12 bases. CDR3 length: 15 amino acids. V shed 5 bases, J shed 7 bases, and the junction held 5 bases outside the gene matches. Germline-derived CDR1 and CDR2 are SNHLY and FYNNEI. The CDR3 coding sequence is TGTGCCAGCAGTCCTAGCGGGAGGGTTGTCGGGGAGCTGTTTTTT. Its protein is CASSPSGRVVGELFF.

This chain links TRBV2 with TRBJ2-5; possible D gene TRBD2, 6 bases. Germline V lookup: CDR1 SNHLY, CDR2 FYNNEI. The CDR3 covers 15 residues. Trimming removed 4 bases at V and 5 bases at J, with 17 bases between. The CDR3 region is CASSGFAGRGETQYF. Written as DNA, the CDR3 is TGTGCCAGCAGTGGATTTGCGGGGCGAGGCGAGACCCAGTACTTC.

The chain has TRBV4-2 and TRBJ2-7; D is possibly TRBD1 (5 bases). Trimming took off 1 base at V and 1 base at J, with 11 bases between the two ends. Germline assignment: CDR1 LGHNA and CDR2 YNFKEQ. This CDR3 is built from 15 residues. This CDR3 is CASSQVSGPSYEQYF. The CDR3 region has the DNA TGTGCCAGCAGCCAAGTTTCAGGGCCTTCCTACGAGCAGTACTTC.

This rearrangement joins TRBV20-1 to TRBJ2-1; D gene ambiguous. The ends were cut back, 3 bases at V and 2 bases at J, with 8 bases in the middle. The CDR3 runs 13 residues. Germline V gene sequence: CDR1 DFQATT, CDR2 SNEGSKA (reference sequence). The chain's CDR3 is CSASGGTYNEQFF. In DNA form, the CDR3 reads TGCAGTGCTAGCGGCGGAACCTACAATGAGCAGTTCTTC.

The chain couples TRBV2 to TRBJ1-1; D is undetermined. Germline-derived CDR1 and CDR2 are SNHLY and FYNNEI. The ends were cut back, 3 bases at V and 4 bases at J, with 9 bases in the middle. The CDR3 has 13 amino acids. Written as DNA, the CDR3 is TGTGCCAGCAGTGATGGAGGGCCCACTGAAGCTTTCTTT. This sequence encodes CASSDGGPTEAFF.

The chain is built from TRBV5-1 and TRBJ2-7; D ambiguous. Trimming removed 5 bases at V and 2 bases at J, with 17 bases between. CDR1 is SGHRS and CDR2 is YFSETQ in the germline V gene. The CDR3 runs to 15 residues. For the CDR3, the DNA is TGCGCCAGCAGAATCCCTAGGGTGGCGACCTACGAGCAGTACTTC. The encoded protein is CASRIPRVATYEQYF. The complete variable domain, with remaining parts taken from reference TRBV5-1 and TRBJ2-7, reads KAGVTQTPRYLIKTRGQQVTLSCSPISGHRSVSWYQQTPGQGLQFLFEYFSETQRNKGNFPGRFSGRQFSNSRSEMNVSTLELGDSALYLCASRIPRVATYEQYFGPGTRLTVT.

The chain uses TRBV5-6 and TRBJ2-1; TRBD2 matches 8 bases. Germline V gene lookup returns CDR1 SGHDT and CDR2 YYEEEE. Trimming removed 4 bases from V and 0 bases from J; junction bases left unmatched: 18. The CDR3 has 20 residues. The CDR3 coding sequence is TGTGCCAGCAGCCCCTACGGGGCGGGAGGCTATACAGACTCCTACAATGAGCAGTTCTTC. Encoded protein: CASSPYGAGGYTDSYNEQFF.

The rearrangement links TRBV12-3 or TRBV12-4 to TRBJ2-7, with D hard to call. V was shortened by 3 bases and J by 4 bases, with 10 bases between the two germline ends. This CDR3 has 13 amino acids. The CDR3 DNA reads as TGTGCCAGCAGTTTTACCGTCTGGTACGAGCAGTACTTC. This translates into CASSFTVWYEQYF.

The chain uses TRBV27 and TRBJ2-3; D is unclear. Between the trimmed V and J ends, which lost 4 bases and 11 bases, there was a span of 4 bases. The CDR3 contains 9 residues. From germline, CDR1 is MNHEY and CDR2 SMNVEV (reference sequence). CDR3 nucleotide sequence: TGTGCCAGCAGTTATGGGCAGTATTTT. This codes for CASSYGQYF.

Only one count was recorded for this clonotype. V and J are TRBV3-1 and TRBJ2-3; D is possibly TRBD2 (5 bases). Per the germline V gene, CDR1 is LGHDT and CDR2 is YNNKEL (reference sequence). The CDR3 has 14 amino acids. Trimming removed 4 bases from V and 3 bases from J, with 11 bases in between. CDR3 DNA: TGTGCCAGCAGCCCCGGTTCGGGGACAGATACGCAGTATTTT. Protein product: CASSPGSGTDTQYF.

The chain has TRBV7-9 and TRBJ2-7; the D gene is possibly TRBD2 (6 bases). Germline loops: CDR1 SEHNR, CDR2 FQNEAQ (reference sequence). Deletions cut 5 bases from V and 2 bases from J, with 13 bases between. The CDR3 extends over 14 amino acids. CDR3 protein: CASSPASVPYEQYF. The DNA of the CDR3 is TGTGCCAGCAGCCCCGCTAGCGTCCCCTACGAGCAGTACTTC.

This clonotype was seen once. This CDR3 reads CASSSQGVVDTQYF. The CDR3 nucleotides are TGTGCCAGCAGCTCACAGGGGGTGGTAGATACGCAGTATTTT. V is TRBV7-6 and J is TRBJ2-3; the match to TRBD1 covers 8 bases. CDR1 is SGHVS, CDR2 FNYEAQ, per germline. The CDR3 runs 14 residues. After removal of 4 bases from V and 5 bases from J, the junction contained 5 bases not matched to a gene.

This clonotype appeared a single time. CDR3 residues: CSLRAGAEQYF. For the CDR3, the DNA is TGCAGCCTCCGGGCCGGGGCCGAGCAGTACTTC. The chain carries TRBV29-1 and TRBJ2-7; D assignment may be TRBD1 or TRBD2 (5 bases each). CDR1 and CDR2 (germline): SQVTM, ANQGSEA. V gave up 8 bases and J gave up 6 bases, with 14 bases separating them. The CDR3 runs to 11 residues.

V and J are TRBV30 and TRBJ2-1, with D unresolved. Per germline, CDR1 GTSNPN and CDR2 SVGIG (reference sequence). V dropped 1 base and J dropped 8 bases, with 3 bases sitting between them. The length of the CDR3 is 10 residues. The CDR3 loop reads CAWSEHEQFF. The CDR3, as DNA: TGTGCCTGGAGTGAACATGAGCAGTTCTTC.